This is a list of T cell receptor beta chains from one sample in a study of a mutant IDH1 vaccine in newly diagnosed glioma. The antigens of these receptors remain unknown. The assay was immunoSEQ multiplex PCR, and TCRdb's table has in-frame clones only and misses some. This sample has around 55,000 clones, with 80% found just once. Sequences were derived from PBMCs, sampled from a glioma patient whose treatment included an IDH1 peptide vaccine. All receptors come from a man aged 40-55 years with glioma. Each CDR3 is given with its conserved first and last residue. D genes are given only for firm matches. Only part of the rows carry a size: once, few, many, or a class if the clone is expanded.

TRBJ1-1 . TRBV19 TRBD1 TGTGCCAGTAGCATGCCGGGACAGGGACATGGTGAAGCTTTCTTT CASSMPGQGHGEAFF
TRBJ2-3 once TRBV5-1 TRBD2 TGCGCCAGCGGGGGCGGGGGGGCCGCAGATACGCAGTATTTT CASGGGGAADTQYF
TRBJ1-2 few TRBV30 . TGTGCCCGGGACTTTGGGCGGAACTATGGCTACACCTTC CARDFGRNYGYTF
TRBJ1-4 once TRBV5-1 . TGCGCCAGCAGCCCCGGGACAACTAATGAAAAACTGTTTTTT CASSPGTTNEKLFF
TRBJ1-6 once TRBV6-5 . TGTGCCAGCAGTTACTCGGTCTCCCCGGGTTCACCCCTCCACTTT CASSYSVSPGSPLHF
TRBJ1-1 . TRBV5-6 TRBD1 TGTGCCAGCAGCCGTGAGGGACAGGGGCTGTGGGAAGCTTTCTTT CASSREGQGLWEAFF
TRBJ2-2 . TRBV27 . TGTGCCAGCACACCGGGACCCTTCACCGGGGAGCTGTTTTTT CASTPGPFTGELFF
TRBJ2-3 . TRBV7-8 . TGTGCCACCCGACAGGTCGGAGATACGCAGTATTTT CATRQVGDTQYF
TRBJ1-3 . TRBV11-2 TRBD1 TGTGCCAGCAGCCCGGGACAGGGAAGCACCATATATTTT CASSPGQGSTIYF
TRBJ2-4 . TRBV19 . TGTGCCAGTAGTGCCAGGGGCGGGGTAGCCAAAAACATTCAGTACTTC CASSARGGVAKNIQYF
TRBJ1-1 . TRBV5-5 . TGTGCCAGCAGCTTGGGGCTAAGGGTTTCGAACACTGAAGCTTTCTTT CASSLGLRVSNTEAFF
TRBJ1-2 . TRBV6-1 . TGTGCCAGCACCGGGACACCAGACTATGGCTACACCTTC CASTGTPDYGYTF
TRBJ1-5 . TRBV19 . TGTGCCAGTAGTCCACAGACAGATAGCAATCAGCCCCAGCATTTT CASSPQTDSNQPQHF
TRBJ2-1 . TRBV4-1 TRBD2 TGCGCCAGCAGCCGAGATTTTAGCGGGGGCTTTAGCTCCTACAATGAGCAGTTCTTC CASSRDFSGGFSSYNEQFF
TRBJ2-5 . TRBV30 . TGTGCCTGGAGTCCGGGGTTGGGAGAGACCCAGTACTTC CAWSPGLGETQYF
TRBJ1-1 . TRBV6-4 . TGTGCCAGCAGTGACTCTAGTCGGGGTACTGAAGCTTTCTTT CASSDSSRGTEAFF
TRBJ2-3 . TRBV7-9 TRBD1 TGTGCCAGCAGCCGACAGGGGACCACAGATACGCAGTATTTT CASSRQGTTDTQYF
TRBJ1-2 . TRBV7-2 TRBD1 TGTGCCAGCAGCCTAACCGACAGGGGTAACTATGGCTACACCTTC CASSLTDRGNYGYTF
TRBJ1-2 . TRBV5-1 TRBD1 TGCGCCAGCAGCTTAGAGGGGGCGCGGGGCTATGGCTACACCTTC CASSLEGARGYGYTF
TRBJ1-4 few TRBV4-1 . TGCGCCAGCAGCCAAGGGACAGTTGCAACTAATGAAAAACTGTTTTTT CASSQGTVATNEKLFF
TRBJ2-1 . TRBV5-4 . TGTGCCAGCAGCTTGGTGGGTTTGAATGAGCAGTTCTTC CASSLVGLNEQFF
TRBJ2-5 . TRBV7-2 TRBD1 TGTGCCAGCAGCCAGGGACAGGCCCTATTGAACCAAGAGACCCAGTACTTC CASSQGQALLNQETQYF
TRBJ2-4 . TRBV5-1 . TGCGCCAGCAGCTCTCCAGCCCTACAGGGAATTATTCAGTACTTC CASSSPALQGIIQYF
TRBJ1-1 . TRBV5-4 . TGTGCCAGCAGCTTGGGCAGGGCGAACACTGAAGCTTTCTTT CASSLGRANTEAFF
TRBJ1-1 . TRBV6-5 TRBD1 TGTGCCAGCACCGCAACCGACAGGGGGGCTGAAGCTTTCTTT CASTATDRGAEAFF
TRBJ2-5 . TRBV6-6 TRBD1 TGTGCCAGCAGCCTAGGGGCGACAGGGAAACAAGAGACCCAGTACTTC CASSLGATGKQETQYF
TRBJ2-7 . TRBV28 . TGTGCCAGCCGAACACTTTACGAGCAGTACTTC CASRTLYEQYF
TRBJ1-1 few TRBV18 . TGTGCCAGCTCACGACAGGCAATGAACACTGAAGCTTTCTTT CASSRQAMNTEAFF
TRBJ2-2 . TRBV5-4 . TGTGCCAGCAGCTTACCAGGGGTAGCCGGGGAGCTGTTTTTT CASSLPGVAGELFF
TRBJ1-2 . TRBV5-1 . TGCGCCAGCAGCTTGGGTGGGGGGCCTAACTATGGCTACACCTTC CASSLGGGPNYGYTF
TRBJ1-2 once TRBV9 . TGTGCCAGCAGCGTAGGGGGGGCAGGGGCTAACTATGGCTACACCTTC CASSVGGAGANYGYTF
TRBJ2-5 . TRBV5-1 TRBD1 TGCGCCAGCAGCTTGGTGGGACAGAGCAAAGAGACCCAGTACTTC CASSLVGQSKETQYF
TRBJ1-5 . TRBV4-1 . TGCGCCAGCAGCAAGGGGGAGGATAGCAATCAGCCCCAGCATTTT CASSKGEDSNQPQHF
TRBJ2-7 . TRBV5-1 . TGCGCCAGCCGTTCTTTGGGGACAACCTCCTACGAGCAGTACTTC CASRSLGTTSYEQYF
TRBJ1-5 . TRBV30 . TGTGCCTGGAGTGTACAGGGTTCTGTTCCCCAGCATTTT CAWSVQGSVPQHF
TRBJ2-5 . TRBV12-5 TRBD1 TGTGCTAGTGGTTTGGCACAGGGGGCACCTCAAGAGACCCAGTACTTC CASGLAQGAPQETQYF
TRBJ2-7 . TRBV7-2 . TGTGCCAGCAGCTTAGGGGCAGGGATGCACGAGCAGTACTTC CASSLGAGMHEQYF
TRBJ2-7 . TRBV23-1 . TGCGCCAGCAGTCATTCCCGGGTCGATTACTTC CASSHSRVDYF
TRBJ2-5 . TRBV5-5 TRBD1 TGTGCCAGCAGCCGAGGGACAGTGGACGGAGAGACCCAGTACTTC CASSRGTVDGETQYF
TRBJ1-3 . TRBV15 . TGTGCCACCAGCAGAGAAGGACGTAACTCTGGAAACACCATATATTTT CATSREGRNSGNTIYF
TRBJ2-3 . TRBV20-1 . TGCAGTGCTCTGACAGATACGCAGTATTTT CSALTDTQYF
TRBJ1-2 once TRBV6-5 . TGTGCCAGCAGTTACGGGCAGCGCTATGGCTACACCTTC CASSYGQRYGYTF
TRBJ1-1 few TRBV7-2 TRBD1 TGTGCCAGCAGCTCCAGGACAGGGAGAAACACTGAAGCTTTCTTT CASSSRTGRNTEAFF
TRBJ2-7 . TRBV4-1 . TGCGCCAGCAGCCCCGGTTGGGGGGTAAACTCCTACGAGCAGTACTTC CASSPGWGVNSYEQYF
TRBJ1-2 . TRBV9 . TGTGCCAGTGGTGGACTTTACTATGGCTACACCTTC CASGGLYYGYTF
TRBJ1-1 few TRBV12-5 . TGTGCTAGTTCGGTTATGAACACTGAAGCTTTCTTT CASSVMNTEAFF
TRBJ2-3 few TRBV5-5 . TGTGCCAGCAGCTTAGGCGGGCAGACAGATACGCAGTATTTT CASSLGGQTDTQYF
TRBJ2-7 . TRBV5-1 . TGCGCCAGCAGCTTGGAGCGGTCAACCTACGAGCAGTACTTC CASSLERSTYEQYF
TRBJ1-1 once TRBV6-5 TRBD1 TGTGCCAGCAGTTACTCGGACAGGGGCACTGAAGCTTTCTTT CASSYSDRGTEAFF
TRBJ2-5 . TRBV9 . TGTGCCAGCAGCGTAGGGACGGGTCAAGAGACCCAGTACTTC CASSVGTGQETQYF
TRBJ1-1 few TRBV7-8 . TGTGCCAGCAGCTTTACCGGGGGAGGGTTGACTGAAGCTTTCTTT CASSFTGGGLTEAFF
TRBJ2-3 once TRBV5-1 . TGCGCCAGCAGCTTGGGTCCGGGGCGGGCAGATACGCAGTATTTT CASSLGPGRADTQYF
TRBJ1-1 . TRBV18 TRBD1 TGTGCCAGCTCAACGACCGACAGGGTCGGTGAAGCTTTCTTT CASSTTDRVGEAFF
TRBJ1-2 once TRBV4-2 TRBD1 TGTGCCAGCAGCCAAGCTACTACAGGGGTCGGCTACACCTTC CASSQATTGVGYTF